The 5 T cell receptor beta chains listed next were all sequenced from one sample in a study of shared clonotypes between healthy human individuals. The naive CD8 fraction comprised CD45RO-negative cells positively selected for CCR7 and excluded terminally differentiated effector memory CD45RA+ cells. Libraries were prepared by immunoSEQ multiplex PCR; TCRdb keeps only in-frame clonotypes and omits some of them. The sample comprises about 2.1 million clones, 90% to 95% of which are singletons, and over 1.5% rests with the top ten. The material sequenced was naive CD8+ T cells from PBMCs. All receptors come from a man younger than 35 in good health. Some clones in this sample may be carry-over from other donors' samples.

The chain couples TRBV5-3 to TRBJ2-1; D unresolved. TRBV5-3 is known as an ORF, though its function is uncertain. The CDR3 is 16 amino acids. V dropped 5 bases and J dropped 0 bases, with 15 bases sitting between them. CDR3 residues: CARRNPDPRSYNEQFF. The CDR3 DNA reads as TGTGCCAGAAGGAACCCCGACCCCCGCTCCTACAATGAGCAGTTCTTC.

The chain couples TRBV28 to TRBJ2-7, with a tentative D call TRBD1 (6 bases). Trimming took 6 bases from V and 5 from J, leaving 14 bases between them. The CDR3 has 13 residues. CDR1 and CDR2 from the germline V gene are MDHEN and SYDVKM. CDR3 DNA: TGTGCCAGCAGCCTTTACAGGGCCCACGAGCAGTACTTC. Residues: CASSLYRAHEQYF.

The rearrangement uses TRBV28 and TRBJ2-7; 10 positions agree with TRBD2. There are 19 residues in the CDR3. The germline V gene encodes CDR1 MDHEN and CDR2 SYDVKM. Trimming took 0 bases from V and 0 from J; bases not matched to a gene: 11. The CDR3 DNA reads TGTGCCAGCAGTTTATGGGCTGACCTTGTAGCGGGAGGCTCCTACGAGCAGTACTTC. Translation gives CASSLWADLVAGGSYEQYF.

The chain joins TRBV6-5 to TRBJ1-2, with TRBD1 matching 10 bases. V dropped 9 bases and J dropped 4; count of bases not matched to a gene: 5. The CDR3 totals 13 residues. Germline CDR1 reads MNHEY; CDR2 reads SVGAGI. CDR3 in amino acids: CASGDRGTYGYTF. The CDR3 nucleotides read TGTGCCAGTGGGGACAGGGGAACCTATGGCTACACCTTC.

The chain carries TRBV11-2 and TRBJ1-1; possibly TRBD1 for D (5 bases). V was trimmed by 5 bases and J by 5 bases, leaving 15 bases between them. Germline lookup yields CDR1 SGHAT and CDR2 FQNNGV. The CDR3 loop spans 14 amino acids. The CDR3 nucleotides are TGTGCCAGCAGCCCCCCATGGGGGAGGACTGAAGCTTTCTTT. The encoded protein is CASSPPWGRTEAFF.